Shown below are 24 T cell receptor beta chains from a single sample sequenced in a study of blood T cell repertoires in COVID-19 (dated by TCRdb to 2018 to 2020). Libraries were built with the immunoSEQ multiplex PCR assay. Imported from immuneACCESS, the table was reduced by TCRdb to in-frame sequences with V and J called. These copies leave out some clones; in studies compared against another copy, an unresolved V gene accounts for under half, and the cause of the remainder is not known. The sample table lists fewer than 35,000 clones, roughly 90% of them with a count of one. The ten largest clones add up to about 8% of the sample. The sample comprised peripheral blood. These receptors were obtained from a man between 65 and 80 years old with active or convalescent COVID-19.

V gene TRBV7-3 combines with J gene TRBJ1-5; possibly TRBD1 for D (6 bases). V lost 5 bases and J lost 6, with 11 bases in between. Per the germline V gene, CDR1 is SGHTA and CDR2 is FQGTGA. There are 13 residues in the CDR3. CDR3 amino acids: CASSPGVGQPQHF. The CDR3 nucleotides read TGTGCCAGCAGCCCAGGGGTTGGTCAGCCCCAGCATTTT.

The chain joins TRBV6-2 or TRBV6-3 to TRBJ1-5, with 8 bases fitting TRBD1. Germline trimming cut 0 bases from V and 4 bases from J; bases unmatched to any gene: 5. The CDR3 totals 16 residues. Germline V gives CDR1 MNHEY, CDR2 SVGEGT. CDR3 in amino acids: CASSYSIGTGNQPQHF. The CDR3, as DNA: TGTGCCAGCAGTTACTCGATCGGGACAGGTAATCAGCCCCAGCATTTT.

This clone is a singleton in its sample. This chain joins TRBV7-9 and TRBJ1-1; 7 nucleotides match TRBD1. Germline lookup yields CDR1 SEHNR and CDR2 FQNEAQ (reference sequence). The CDR3 loop spans 13 amino acids. J lost 9 bases, V lost 4 bases, and 8 bases had no gene match. CDR3 amino acids: CASSSTGAAKAFF. The CDR3 DNA sequence: TGTGCCAGCAGCTCTACAGGGGCAGCCAAAGCTTTCTTT.

In this sample, this clone turned up a few times. The chain uses TRBV6-1 and TRBJ1-2, with 7 bases identical to TRBD1. With V trimmed by 2 bases and J by 2 bases, 5 bases remained unmatched. Germline V gene data show CDR1 as MNHNS and CDR2 as SASEGT. CDR3 length equals 15 residues. DNA for the CDR3: TGTGCCAGCAGTGAACCGGGACAGTTGAACTATGGCTACACCTTC. Translating gives CASSEPGQLNYGYTF.

The rearrangement uses TRBV4-1 and TRBJ2-2, with no clear D. The CDR3 runs to 15 residues. Deletions cut 4 bases from V and 5 bases from J, with 14 bases between. Germline CDR1 is MGHRA and CDR2 is YSYEKL. The DNA for the CDR3 is TGCGCCAGCAGCCTCCCCCCGAGAGGTACCGGGGAGCTGTTTTTT. Its translation: CASSLPPRGTGELFF.

The CDR3 sequence is CASSPSGSSYEQYV. The CDR3, as DNA: TGTGCCAGCAGCCCCAGCGGGAGCTCCTACGAGCAGTACGTC. This chain joins TRBV21-1 and TRBJ2-7; whether TRBD2, the table's D call, matches the DNA was not checked. TRBV21-1 is listed as a pseudogene. The CDR3 extends over 14 amino acids.

CDR3 in DNA: TGTGCCACCAGCCCGGGGGGCGGGGGGCCAGATACGCAGTATTTT. This codes for CATSPGGGGPDTQYF. The gene calls are TRBV15 and TRBJ2-3; 8 nucleotides agree with TRBD2. V shed 5 bases, J shed 4 bases, and the junction held 8 bases outside the gene matches. Germline-derived CDR1 and CDR2 are LNHNV and YYDKDF (reference sequence). The CDR3 consists of 15 residues.

This clone is termed medium-sized (0.01 to 0.1%). This chain connects TRBV6-6 to TRBJ2-3; 9 nucleotides line up with TRBD1. This CDR3 spans 17 amino acids. Germline V gene data show CDR1 as MNHNY and CDR2 as SVGAGI (reference sequence). V lost 5 bases and J lost 1; bases outside the gene matches: 10. In nucleotides, the CDR3 is TGTGCCAGCAGTCCTCTAATAGGGACAGGGCGCACAGATACGCAGTATTTT. It translates to CASSPLIGTGRTDTQYF.

V and J are TRBV19 and TRBJ2-5; 10 bases fit TRBD2. Germline assignment: CDR1 LNHDA and CDR2 SQIVND (reference sequence). This CDR3 spans 15 amino acids. With 3 bases clipped from V and 5 bases from J, the junction kept 6 bases outside the gene matches. CDR3 bases: TGTGCCAGTAGTATCGCTAGCGGGGGTCATGAGACCCAGTACTTC. It encodes CASSIASGGHETQYF. The full variable domain, in which reference TRBV19 and TRBJ2-5 provide the parts outside the CDR3, is DGGITQSPKYLFRKEGQNVTLSCEQNLNHDAMYWYRQDPGQGLRLIYYSQIVNDFQKGDIAEGYSVSREKKESFPLTVTSAQKNPTAFYLCASSIASGGHETQYFGPGTRLLVL.

The chain is built from TRBV3-1 (or the pseudogene TRBV3-2) and TRBJ1-1; possible D gene TRBD1, 6 bases. Per germline, CDR1 LGHDT and CDR2 YNNKEL (reference sequence). The CDR3 is made up of 14 amino acids. The germline V and J ends were trimmed by 5 bases and 2 bases, with 12 bases remaining between them. The DNA of the CDR3 is TGTGCCAGCAGCTATACAGGGATCAACACTGAAGCTTTCTTT. Translating it yields CASSYTGINTEAFF.

This clone was recorded a few times. CDR3 sequence reads: CAWNWLAGETQYF. The DNA of the CDR3 is TGTGCCTGGAATTGGCTAGCTGGTGAGACCCAGTACTTC. The J gene is TRBJ2-5, the V gene TRBV30; D is perhaps TRBD2 (5 bases). Germline CDR1 GTSNPN, CDR2 SVGIG (reference sequence). V lost 4 bases to trimming and J lost 5 bases, with 14 bases between them. This CDR3 comprises 13 residues.

V gene TRBV18 combines with J gene TRBJ1-6; possibly TRBD1 for D (6 bases). V lost 3 bases and J 10 bases, leaving 10 bases between the germline ends. Germline V gives CDR1 KGHSH, CDR2 LQKENI. The CDR3 runs to 13 residues. The CDR3 DNA reads as TGTGCCAGCTCACCGTACAGGGAATCACCCCTCCACTTT. Translation gives CASSPYRESPLHF.

V gene TRBV30 combines with J gene TRBJ1-5; possibly TRBD1 for D (5 bases). Trimming took off 8 bases at V and 3 bases at J, with 11 bases between the two ends. There are 12 residues in the CDR3. Germline CDR1 is GTSNPN and CDR2 is SVGIG (reference sequence). The CDR3 bases are TGTGCCGTTGACAGAGACAATCAGCCCCAGCATTTT. Its protein is CAVDRDNQPQHF.

The chain has TRBV14 and TRBJ2-2, with 8 bases that match TRBD1. This CDR3 contains 14 residues. Germline assignment: CDR1 SGHDN and CDR2 FVKESK. The V segment lost 3 bases and the J segment 6 bases; nucleotides outside the gene matches: 3. CDR3: CASSQSQGAGELFF. The CDR3 coding sequence is TGTGCCAGCAGCCAGTCACAGGGGGCCGGGGAGCTGTTTTTT.

The rearrangement uses TRBV9 and TRBJ2-6, with 8 bases that match TRBD1. There are 18 residues in the CDR3. Germline V gene data show CDR1 as SGDLS and CDR2 as YYNGEE. The trim removed 3 bases at V and 0 bases at J, leaving 8 bases unmatched. The CDR3: CASSAQDRAGSGANVLTF. The CDR3 nucleotides are TGTGCCAGCAGCGCCCAGGACAGGGCCGGCTCTGGGGCCAACGTCCTGACTTTC.

The chain is built from TRBV7-3 and TRBJ2-3; possibly TRBD2 for D (7 bases). V lost 5 bases and J lost 4, with 10 bases in between. Germline CDR1 SGHTA, CDR2 FQGTGA. The CDR3 totals 13 residues. CDR3 sequence: CASSGGASDTQYF. As DNA, the CDR3 is TGTGCCAGCAGCGGGGGGGCCTCAGATACGCAGTATTTT.

J is TRBJ1-1 and V is TRBV12-3 or TRBV12-4; tentatively, D is TRBD1 (5 bases). V was pared by 5 bases and J by 8 bases, with 12 bases between. There are 12 residues in the CDR3. The CDR3 DNA reads TGTGCCAGCAGTCCAATGACAGTCGAAGCTTTCTTT. The encoded protein is CASSPMTVEAFF.

The V gene is TRBV2, the J gene TRBJ2-6; 13 bases fit TRBD2. The junction had 8 bases not matched to a gene; V was cut back by 8 bases and J by 4 bases. CDR1 SNHLY and CDR2 FYNNEI come from the germline V gene. This CDR3 comprises 17 residues. This CDR3 is CASHGLAGVTGANVLTF. CDR3 DNA sequence: TGTGCCAGCCATGGACTAGCGGGAGTTACCGGGGCCAACGTCCTGACTTTC.

The chain is built from TRBV2 and TRBJ1-4; 9 positions agree with TRBD1. From germline, CDR1 is SNHLY and CDR2 FYNNEI. The V gene end was trimmed by 6 bases and the J gene end by 7 bases; junction bases not matched to a gene: 6. The CDR3 runs to 14 residues. In DNA form, the CDR3 reads TGTGCCAGCAGCGGGACAGGGAGAGGTGAAAAACTGTTTTTT. It specifies CASSGTGRGEKLFF.

The chain uses TRBV20-1 and TRBJ2-7, with 12 bases lining up with TRBD1. The CDR3 runs 17 residues. Germline V gene data show CDR1 as DFQATT and CDR2 as SNEGSKA (reference sequence). V dropped 3 bases and J dropped 2; count of bases not matched to a gene: 11. DNA for the CDR3: TGCAGTGCTAGTGAAGGGACAGGGGGCTCCCCTACCTACGAGCAGTACTTC. Its protein product is CSASEGTGGSPTYEQYF.

The chain couples TRBV5-6 to TRBJ2-1; 14 bases agree with TRBD2. Germline V lookup: CDR1 SGHDT, CDR2 YYEEEE. J gave up 8 bases and V 4 bases, and 8 bases lay outside the gene matches. CDR3 length: 16 amino acids. The DNA of the CDR3 is TGTGCCAGCAGCCGACGGACTAGCGGGGGGTCTGATGAGCAGTTCTTC. Its protein product is CASSRRTSGGSDEQFF.

The chain is built from TRBV10-3 and TRBJ2-5; 13 bases line up with TRBD2. Trimming cost V 10 bases and J 4 bases; bases outside gene matches: 6. CDR1 is ENHRY, CDR2 SYGVKD, per germline. This CDR3 spans 14 amino acids. The CDR3 spells CATTSGGAGETQYF. The CDR3 DNA reads as TGTGCCACTACTAGCGGGGGGGCCGGAGAGACCCAGTACTTC.

This chain uses TRBV4-2 with TRBJ2-2; a possible D gene is TRBD2 (5 bases). This CDR3 region has 14 residues. Deletions cut 6 bases from V and 0 bases from J, with 8 bases between. Looked up from germline, CDR1 is LGHNA and CDR2 is YNFKEQ. The CDR3: CASREDANTGELFF. The CDR3 DNA reads TGTGCCAGCAGGGAGGATGCGAACACCGGGGAGCTGTTTTTT.

This sequence joins TRBV4-3 and TRBJ1-4; 8 nucleotides line up with TRBD1. J gave up 7 bases and V 0 bases, and 13 bases lay outside the gene matches. CDR1 is LGHNA, CDR2 YSLEER, per germline. The CDR3 is 18 residues long. The CDR3 bases are TGCGCCAGCAGCCAAGAATGGACAGGGCGAAGTTTAGGTGAAAAACTGTTTTTT. Its translation: CASSQEWTGRSLGEKLFF.